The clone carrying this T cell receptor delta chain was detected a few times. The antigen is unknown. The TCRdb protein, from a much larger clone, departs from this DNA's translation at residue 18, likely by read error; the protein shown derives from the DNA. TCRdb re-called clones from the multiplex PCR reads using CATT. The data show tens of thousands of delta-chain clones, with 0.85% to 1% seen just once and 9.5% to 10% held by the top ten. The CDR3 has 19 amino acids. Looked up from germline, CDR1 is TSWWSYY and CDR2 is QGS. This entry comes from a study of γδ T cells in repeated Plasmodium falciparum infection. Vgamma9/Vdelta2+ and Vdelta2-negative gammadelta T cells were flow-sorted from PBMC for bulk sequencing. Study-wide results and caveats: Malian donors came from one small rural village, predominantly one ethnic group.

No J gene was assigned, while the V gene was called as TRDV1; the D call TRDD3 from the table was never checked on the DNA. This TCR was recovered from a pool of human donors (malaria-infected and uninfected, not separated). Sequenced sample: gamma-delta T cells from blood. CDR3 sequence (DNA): TGTGCTCTTGGGGCACTTCCACATCGTACTGGGGGATACGCGGGAAGACTCACCTTT. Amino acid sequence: CALGALPHRTGGYAGRLTF.